Listed below are T cell receptor beta chains from one sample, sequenced in a study of cytomegalovirus exposure and HLA in healthy donors. The repertoire was sequenced with immunoSEQ multiplex PCR; TCRdb's copy has only in-frame clones and lacks some. Found here are 50,000 to 65,000 clones, almost 97% of them singletons; the top ten hold around 1%. Material: PBMCs. These receptor sequences come from a woman under 30 in good health and CMV-seronegative. CDR3s include the opening cysteine and the closing phenylalanine or tryptophan. The D gene is left open where the match is weak.

J: TRBJ2-7
D: TRBD2
V: TRBV5-4
DNA: TGTGCCAGCAGCCCGACTAGCGGGACCCTTAGAGAGCAGTACTTC
CDR3: CASSPTSGTLREQYF

J: TRBJ2-7
D: TRBD2
V: TRBV5-1
DNA: TGCGCCAGCAGCCCGAGGGAGGGCATGGACGAGCAGTACTTC
CDR3: CASSPREGMDEQYF

J: TRBJ2-7
D: TRBD2
V: TRBV28
DNA: TGTGCCAGCGGTGGCGGGGGAGGTTCGTACGAGCAGTACTTC
CDR3: CASGGGGGSYEQYF

J: TRBJ2-3
D: TRBD2
V: TRBV7-2
DNA: TGTGCCAGCAGCTCCCTTAGCGGGGGGAGCACAGATACGCAGTATTTT
CDR3: CASSSLSGGSTDTQYF

J: TRBJ2-1
D: -
V: TRBV18
DNA: TGTGCCAGCTCACCAGGGAAGGGGCCCTACAATGAGCAGTTCTTC
CDR3: CASSPGKGPYNEQFF

J: TRBJ1-2
D: -
V: TRBV7-9
DNA: TGTGCCAGCAGCCCCCCCCGACAGAATCCTAACTATGGCTACACCTTC
CDR3: CASSPPRQNPNYGYTF

J: TRBJ1-2
D: -
V: TRBV5-4
DNA: TGTGCCAGCAGCTTGGGCCCCTTGGAGGTACTGTATGGCTACACCTTC
CDR3: CASSLGPLEVLYGYTF

J: TRBJ1-1
D: -
V: TRBV14
DNA: TGTGCCAGCAGCCAAGAGGTCCAGGGGACTGAAGCTTTCTTT
CDR3: CASSQEVQGTEAFF

J: TRBJ2-1
D: -
V: TRBV6-1
DNA: TGTGCCAGCAGTGACCGGGGGACTTCCACCTACAATGAGCAGTTCTTC
CDR3: CASSDRGTSTYNEQFF

J: TRBJ1-5
D: TRBD1
V: TRBV18
DNA: TGTGCCAGCTCACCGGGGACAGGGGACAATCAGCCCCAGCATTTT
CDR3: CASSPGTGDNQPQHF

J: TRBJ2-2
D: -
V: TRBV6-5
DNA: TGTGCCAGCAGTTACGTTAGGAACACCGGGGAGCTGTTTTTT
CDR3: CASSYVRNTGELFF

J: TRBJ1-1
D: -
V: TRBV5-4
DNA: TGTGCCAGCAACCCCCGGGGGATGAACACTGAAGCTTTCTTT
CDR3: CASNPRGMNTEAFF

J: TRBJ1-2
D: -
V: TRBV7-3
DNA: TGTGCCAGCAGCCCCAGCGGGCAGGGTAGTGGCTACACCTTC
CDR3: CASSPSGQGSGYTF

J: TRBJ2-7
D: TRBD2
V: TRBV29-1
DNA: TGCAGCGTTGGGGTTAGCGGGAGGTACGAGCAGTACTTC
CDR3: CSVGVSGRYEQYF

J: TRBJ2-7
D: TRBD1
V: TRBV30
DNA: TGTGCCTGGGACAGGGCCTACGAGCAGTACTTC
CDR3: CAWDRAYEQYF

J: TRBJ1-5
D: -
V: TRBV10-3
DNA: TGTGCCATCAGTGGACAGAGCAATCAGCCCCAGCATTTT
CDR3: CAISGQSNQPQHF

J: TRBJ2-3
D: TRBD1
V: TRBV7-9
DNA: TGTGCCAGCAGCTTCGGTGGGACAGGGGGCTCCACTAGCACAGATACGCAGTATTTT
CDR3: CASSFGGTGGSTSTDTQYF

J: TRBJ2-4
D: -
V: TRBV6-1
DNA: TGTGCCAGCGGCGGAAACATTCAGTACTTC
CDR3: CASGGNIQYF

J: TRBJ2-5
D: TRBD2
V: TRBV5-4
DNA: TGTGCCAGCAGCCCAACTCGCTCGGGGGGACAAGAGACCCAGTACTTC
CDR3: CASSPTRSGGQETQYF

J: TRBJ2-7
D: -
V: TRBV15
DNA: TGTGCCACCAGCAGAGATGTCGAGGTGAACGAGCAGTACTTC
CDR3: CATSRDVEVNEQYF

J: TRBJ2-2
D: -
V: TRBV7-2
DNA: TGTGCCAGCAGCTCCTTCGGGACCGGGGAGCTGTTTTTT
CDR3: CASSSFGTGELFF

J: TRBJ2-1
D: TRBD2
V: TRBV10-3
DNA: TGTGCCACCCTAGCGGGAGAAGGCCCCAATGAGCAGTTCTTC
CDR3: CATLAGEGPNEQFF

J: TRBJ2-2
D: TRBD1
V: TRBV9
DNA: TGTGCCAGCAGCGCCCGGACAGGGACGGTCTCCGGGGAGCTGTTTTTT
CDR3: CASSARTGTVSGELFF